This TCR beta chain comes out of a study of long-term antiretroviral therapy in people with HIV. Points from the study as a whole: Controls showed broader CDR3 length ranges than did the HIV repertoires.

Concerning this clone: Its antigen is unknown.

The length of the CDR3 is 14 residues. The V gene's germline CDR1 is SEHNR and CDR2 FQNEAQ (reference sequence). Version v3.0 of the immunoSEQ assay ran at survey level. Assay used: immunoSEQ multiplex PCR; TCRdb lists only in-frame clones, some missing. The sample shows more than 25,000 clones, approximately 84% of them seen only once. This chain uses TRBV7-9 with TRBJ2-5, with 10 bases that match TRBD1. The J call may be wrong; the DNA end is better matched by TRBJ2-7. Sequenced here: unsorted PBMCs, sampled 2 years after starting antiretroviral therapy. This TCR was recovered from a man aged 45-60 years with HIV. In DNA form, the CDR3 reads TGTGCCAGCAGCAGGACAGGGGGGGCCTACGAGCAGTACTTC. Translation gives CASSRTGGAYEQYF.